This TCR beta chain emerged from a study of shared clonotypes between healthy human individuals. Each replicate PCR on the sorted subsets used 200 to 250 ng DNA (around 30,000 T cell genomes). As handled by the study authors: Junction-only sequences without quality scores came from ImmunoSEQ, so filtering differed. Method: immunoSEQ multiplex PCR; TCRdb's copy keeps in-frame clones and lacks some. The V and J calls and the clone size are those of that table, but D and trimming were determined from the DNA. This sample carries over 1.4 million clones, around 97% of them seen once, and the ten largest clones take approximately 1.2%. Worth noting for this clone: What it binds is unknown.

Germline CDR1 is SEHNR and CDR2 is FQNEAQ (reference sequence). The CDR3 runs to 14 residues. Trimming left V 7 bases short and J 2 bases short, with 14 bases between. Findings of the study overall: It was anticipated that sequencing depth would influence how many clonotypes donors shared.

The source material was naive CD4+ T cells sorted from blood. Subset noted: CD45RA+ positively selected. This rearrangement joins TRBV7-9 to TRBJ1-2; a weak D match, TRBD1 (6 bases). This clonotype originated in a man aged 25-45 years in good health. CDR3 bases: TGTGCCAGCACTCGACAGGCGGAGAACTATGGCTACACCTTC. It is translated as CASTRQAENYGYTF.